The 16 T cell receptor beta chains reported below all come from one sample, sequenced in a study of cytomegalovirus exposure and HLA in healthy donors. PCR used 60 Vbeta primers and 13 Jbeta primers. The assay was immunoSEQ multiplex PCR, and TCRdb's table has in-frame clones only and misses some. Of around 170,000 clones listed, over 60% are singletons. Sequencing was carried out using PBMCs. These receptors originate from a man in his forties in good health and CMV-seronegative.

CDR3 region: CASSQDSLGNTEAFF. CDR3 DNA sequence: TGCGCCAGCAGCCAAGATTCTCTCGGGAACACTGAAGCTTTCTTT. The chain couples TRBV4-3 to TRBJ1-1; D gene unclear. This CDR3 region has 15 residues. Germline V gives CDR1 LGHNA, CDR2 YSLEER. V was clipped by 0 bases and J by 1 base, with 9 bases between them.

The chain recombines TRBV10-1 with TRBJ2-1; tentatively, D is TRBD2 (6 bases). V lost 0 bases and J 2 bases, leaving 17 bases between the germline ends. There are 18 residues in the CDR3. Germline V gene data show CDR1 as WNHNN and CDR2 as SYGVQD (reference sequence). CDR3 protein: CASSESAPGTGAYNEQFF. In DNA form, the CDR3 reads TGCGCCAGCAGTGAGTCAGCCCCCGGGACGGGGGCCTACAATGAGCAGTTCTTC.

This chain links TRBV30 with TRBJ2-5; possible D gene TRBD1, 6 bases. The germline V gene encodes CDR1 GTSNPN and CDR2 SVGIG (reference sequence). The CDR3 contains 13 residues. V lost 1 base to trimming and J lost 5 bases, with 11 bases between them. In DNA form, the CDR3 reads TGTGCCTGGAGTGGAGGGGGTGGGGAGACCCAGTACTTC. It encodes CAWSGGGGETQYF.

The chain combines TRBV5-4 with TRBJ2-4, with 7 bases matching TRBD2. Trimming cost V 4 bases and J 6 bases; bases outside gene matches: 7. The CDR3 has 14 amino acids. Germline V gene data show CDR1 as SGHNT and CDR2 as YYREEE (reference sequence). The CDR3 sequence is CASSTSVTPNIQYF. CDR3 in DNA: TGTGCCAGCAGCACTAGCGTGACCCCAAACATTCAGTACTTC. Variable domain in full (rest from reference TRBV5-4 and TRBJ2-4): ETGVTQSPTHLIKTRGQQVTLRCSSQSGHNTVSWYQQALGQGPQFIFQYYREEENGRGNFPPRFSGLQFPNYSSELNVNALELDDSALYLCASSTSVTPNIQYFGAGTRLSVL.

The rearrangement uses TRBV11-3 and TRBJ2-1; tentative D call: TRBD2 (7 bases). Trimming took off 7 bases at V and 0 bases at J, with 22 bases between the two ends. The CDR3 is 18 residues long. Per the germline V gene, CDR1 is SGHNT and CDR2 is YENEEA. Here the CDR3 reads CASTYFRGGGGSYNEQFF. CDR3 nucleotide sequence: TGTGCCAGCACTTATTTTAGGGGGGGAGGAGGCTCCTACAATGAGCAGTTCTTC.

The chain has TRBV5-6 and TRBJ2-7; no reliable D call. Trimming removed 1 base at V and 6 bases at J, with 11 bases between. CDR1 is SGHDT and CDR2 is YYEEEE in the germline V gene. The CDR3 is 13 amino acids. The CDR3: CASSLPQSPEQYF. The CDR3 DNA sequence: TGTGCCAGCAGCTTGCCACAGAGTCCCGAGCAGTACTTC.

The chain recombines TRBV4-3 with TRBJ2-2; D not resolved. Trimming took off 3 bases at V and 2 bases at J, with 16 bases between the two ends. This CDR3 has 17 residues. CDR1 is LGHNA, CDR2 YSLEER, per germline. This CDR3 is CASSHVSIRYNTGELFF. The CDR3 DNA reads TGCGCCAGCAGCCACGTGAGCATCCGATACAACACCGGGGAGCTGTTTTTT.

This chain uses TRBV4-3 with TRBJ2-1; the match to TRBD2 covers 11 bases. The CDR3 length is 17 residues. Germline V gene lookup returns CDR1 LGHNA and CDR2 YSLEER. Trimming took 0 bases from V and 7 from J; bases not matched to a gene: 8. The CDR3 sequence: CASSQEPGLAVSNEQFF. CDR3 bases: TGCGCCAGCAGCCAAGAACCGGGACTAGCGGTCTCAAATGAGCAGTTCTTC.

This sequence joins TRBV29-1 and TRBJ1-1; 10 bases line up with TRBD1. The CDR3 has 13 residues. V trimming: 6 bases; J trimming: 5 bases; junction bases outside the gene matches: 6. Germline CDR1 reads SQVTM; CDR2 reads ANQGSEA. The CDR3 DNA follows: TGCAGCGTGGAGACAGGGGGCAGGACTGAAGCTTTCTTT. Its translation: CSVETGGRTEAFF.

The chain joins TRBV2 to TRBJ1-2; a possible D gene is TRBD1 (5 bases). Per the germline V gene, CDR1 is SNHLY and CDR2 is FYNNEI. This CDR3 spans 16 amino acids. Trimming left V 1 base short and J 2 bases short, with 14 bases between. This CDR3 is CASSEGERGGNYGYTF. CDR3 coding DNA: TGTGCCAGCAGTGAAGGGGAAAGGGGAGGGAACTATGGCTACACCTTC. The entire variable domain, with the rest obtained from reference TRBV2 and TRBJ1-2, is as follows: EPEVTQTPSHQVTQMGQEVILRCVPISNHLYFYWYRQILGQKVEFLVSFYNNEISEKSEIFDDQFSVERPDGSNFTLKIRSTKLEDSAMYFCASSEGERGGNYGYTFGSGTRLTVV.

This sequence joins TRBV23-1 and TRBJ1-2; D is uncertain. TRBV23-1 qualifies as an ORF whose function is uncertain. V was pared by 0 bases and J by 0 bases, with 11 bases between. This CDR3 spans 16 amino acids. The DNA of the CDR3 is TGCGCCAGCAGTCAATCGCCGGTAGACTCTAACTATGGCTACACCTTC. Its translation: CASSQSPVDSNYGYTF.

The rearrangement joins TRBV23-1 to TRBJ2-5; the match to TRBD1 covers 8 bases. TRBV23-1 belongs to the ORF category, with a function that is uncertain. The ends lost 4 bases at V and 3 bases at J; junction bases unmatched: 25. This CDR3 contains 21 residues. The CDR3 reads CASSRKQGAPATHWVEETQYF. CDR3 bases: TGCGCCAGCAGTCGAAAGCAGGGGGCGCCTGCAACTCATTGGGTCGAAGAGACCCAGTACTTC.

The chain employs TRBV27 and TRBJ1-3; D call uncertain. The germline V gene encodes CDR1 MNHEY and CDR2 SMNVEV (reference sequence). Trimming shortened V by 2 bases and J by 0 bases, and 11 bases separated the two germline ends. This CDR3 is 16 amino acids long. The CDR3 sequence: CASSLSPGSSGNTIYF. The DNA for the CDR3 is TGTGCCAGCAGTTTAAGTCCAGGATCCTCTGGAAACACCATATATTTT.

This chain connects TRBV7-9 to TRBJ1-2, with D perhaps matching TRBD1 (6 bases). CDR3 length: 15 residues. With 5 bases removed from V and 4 bases from J, the gap between germline ends came to 17 bases. Germline lookup yields CDR1 SEHNR and CDR2 FQNEAQ (reference sequence). CDR3 sequence: CASSPRQVEFYGYTF. CDR3 sequence (DNA): TGTGCCAGCAGCCCCCGACAGGTGGAATTCTATGGCTACACCTTC. Complete variable domain (other parts from reference TRBV7-9 and TRBJ1-2): DTGVSQNPRHKITKRGQNVTFRCDPISEHNRLYWYRQTLGQGPEFLTYFQNEAQLEKSRLLSDRFSAERPKGSFSTLEIQRTEQGDSAMYLCASSPRQVEFYGYTFGSGTRLTVV.

The V and J genes are TRBV7-8 and TRBJ2-5; 9 nucleotides line up with TRBD1. CDR3 size: 15 residues. Per germline, CDR1 SGHVS and CDR2 FQNEAQ. J lost 4 bases, V lost 5 bases, and 8 bases had no gene match. The CDR3 DNA reads as TGTGCCAGCAGCCCCCGGGACAGGGCAGGAGAGACCCAGTACTTC. This gives the protein CASSPRDRAGETQYF.

This clone appeared a single time. The chain employs TRBV6-6 and TRBJ2-2; maybe TRBD1 (5 bases). The V end was cut by 5 bases, the J end by 4 bases, with 5 bases between. The CDR3 is made up of 12 amino acids. Germline assignment: CDR1 MNHNY and CDR2 SVGAGI (reference sequence). The CDR3: CASSGATGELFF. The CDR3 DNA is TGTGCCAGCAGTGGGGCCACCGGGGAGCTGTTTTTT.